The 6 T cell receptor beta chains given below trace back to one sample, sequenced in a study of blood T cell repertoires in COVID-19. Repertoires were generated with immunoSEQ multiplex PCR, while TCRdb's copy carries only in-frame clones and drops some. The sample yields fewer than 250,000 clones, around 84% seen once. The sequenced sample consisted of peripheral blood. The receptors come from a middle-aged man with COVID-19, enrolled during active disease.

V usage is TRBV6-7 and J usage is TRBJ1-3, with TRBD1 matching over 10 bases. TRBV6-7 is labeled an ORF, and its function is uncertain. The V and J ends lost 11 bases and 0 bases, in that order; junction bases with no gene match: 4. This CDR3 spans 14 amino acids. CDR3 sequence: CARQGASSGNTIYF. The CDR3 nucleotides are TGTGCCCGACAGGGGGCTAGCTCTGGAAACACCATATATTTT.

This clone has only one observation. V and J are TRBV6-2 or TRBV6-3 and TRBJ2-5, with D uncertain. Per germline, CDR1 MNHEY and CDR2 SVGEGT. The CDR3 contains 14 residues. V lost 1 base and J lost 2, with 8 bases in between. Here the CDR3 reads CASSYYERQETQYF. The CDR3 nucleotides read TGTGCCAGCAGTTACTATGAGCGACAAGAGACCCAGTACTTC.

The V and J genes are TRBV12-3 or TRBV12-4 and TRBJ1-2; D is perhaps TRBD1 (6 bases). The CDR3 sequence is 12 residues long. Trimming removed 6 bases from V and 8 bases from J, with 13 bases in between. CDR3 coding DNA: TGTGCCAGCAGCTACAGGGATGCGGGCTACACCTTC. It translates to CASSYRDAGYTF.

This chain links TRBV5-1 with TRBJ2-3, with a possible D match to TRBD2 (5 bases). Germline CDR1 reads SGHRS; CDR2 reads YFSETQ. This CDR3 has 14 residues. V lost 0 bases and J 2 bases, leaving 7 bases between the germline ends. The CDR3, as DNA: TGCGCCAGCAGCTTGGGTGACTACACAGATACGCAGTATTTT. This translates into CASSLGDYTDTQYF.

This chain joins TRBV19 and TRBJ1-2, with TRBD1 identical over 8 bases. This CDR3 region has 14 residues. Trimming removed 4 bases from V and 7 bases from J; junction bases left unmatched: 8. From germline, CDR1 is LNHDA and CDR2 SQIVND (reference sequence). The chain's CDR3 is CASSNQGASTGYTF. In nucleotides, the CDR3 is TGTGCCAGTAGTAACCAGGGGGCGAGTACTGGCTACACCTTC.

The chain employs TRBV6-5 and TRBJ2-1, with unresolved D. The CDR3 is 14 amino acids. The germline V gene has CDR1 MNHEY and CDR2 SVGAGI. Trimming removed 8 bases at V and 1 base at J, with 12 bases between. This CDR3 is CASRLKESYNEQFF. CDR3 nucleotide sequence: TGTGCCAGCCGACTGAAGGAGTCCTACAATGAGCAGTTCTTC.